This section outlines one T cell receptor beta chain sequence together with its context. Its antigen is unidentified. The record originates from a study of shared clonotypes between healthy human individuals. Study-level points and caveats: The four-donor shared clonotypes exceeded non-shared clonotypes in generation probability, with non-shared ones scoring lower. A handful of donors had 4% to 5% of their naive CD4 clonotypes in common. Generally, naive subsets came out with larger estimated richness than memory subsets.

The assay was immunoSEQ multiplex PCR, and TCRdb's table has in-frame clones only and misses some. The table lists roughly 2,500,000 clones, approximately 93% of them singletons, with roughly 0.39% in the top ten. The CDR3 contains 14 residues. The ends were cut back, 1 base at V and 5 bases at J, with 9 bases in the middle. CDR1 MGHRA and CDR2 YSYEKL come from the germline V gene. Sequences were obtained from naive CD4+ T cells from PBMCs. The subset was: CD45RA+ positively selected. The source of this sequence is a man aged 18 to 30 in good health. Some clones in this sample may be carry-over from other donors' samples. The chain links TRBV4-1 to TRBJ2-1; the D is unclear. The CDR3 DNA reads as TGCGCCAGCAGCCAAGGGGCCGCCGACAATGAGCAGTTCTTC. It is translated as CASSQGAADNEQFF.